This T cell receptor beta chain is drawn from a study of cytomegalovirus exposure and HLA in healthy donors. Trimming removed 2 bases at V and 5 bases at J, with 10 bases between. The length of the CDR3 is 13 residues. The V gene's germline CDR1 is MNHEY and CDR2 SMNVEV (reference sequence). Here immunoSEQ multiplex PCR was the method, and the copy in TCRdb shows in-frame clones only, minus some. The data show a few hundred thousand clones, approximately 90% seen once. The TCR comes from a woman younger than 35 in good health and CMV-seronegative. V and J are TRBV27 and TRBJ2-7, with D unclear. Source material: PBMCs. This chain's CDR3 is CASSLPSSHEQYF. CDR3 sequence (DNA): TGTGCCAGCAGTTTACCGAGCTCGCACGAGCAGTACTTC.